These 5 T cell receptor beta chains came from one sample sequenced in a study of control samples from healthy donors and cancer patients. The repertoire was sequenced with immunoSEQ multiplex PCR; TCRdb's copy has only in-frame clones and lacks some. The data show approximately 79,000 clones, around nine tenths seen once. Sequencing was done on a sample of blood. These receptors were taken from a man over 45 in good health.

The rearrangement uses TRBV5-4 and TRBJ1-2; 7 positions match TRBD1. The CDR3 consists of 14 residues. V shed 1 base, J shed 8 bases, and the junction held 8 bases outside the gene matches. Germline V lookup: CDR1 SGHNT, CDR2 YYREEE (reference sequence). CDR3 in amino acids: CASSLKGAPVGYTF. The DNA of the CDR3 is TGTGCCAGCAGCTTGAAGGGGGCGCCAGTAGGCTACACCTTC.

This chain connects TRBV7-7 to TRBJ1-6; maybe TRBD1 (6 bases). V shed 1 base and J shed 9 bases, with 7 bases lying between them. This CDR3 contains 13 residues. Germline CDR1 SSHAT, CDR2 FNYEAQ (reference sequence). The CDR3 region has the DNA TGTGCCAGCAGCTTAGGGACAGCTTCACCCCTCCACTTT. It yields the protein CASSLGTASPLHF.

The chain employs TRBV30 and TRBJ2-7; D is undetermined. This CDR3 region has 13 residues. V lost 3 bases and J lost 5, with 14 bases in between. Germline V gene sequence: CDR1 GTSNPN, CDR2 SVGIG (reference sequence). The CDR3 DNA sequence: TGTGCCTGGAGCCCCCTGGGGATGGACGAGCAGTACTTC. The encoded protein is CAWSPLGMDEQYF.

The chain carries TRBV27 and TRBJ2-1; TRBD2 matches 9 bases. Germline CDR1 MNHEY, CDR2 SMNVEV (reference sequence). CDR3 length: 16 amino acids. The V and J ends lost 2 bases and 2 bases, in that order; junction bases with no gene match: 4. In DNA, the CDR3 is TGTGCCAGCAGTTTACGATCTAGCGGGGCCTACAATGAGCAGTTCTTC. This sequence encodes CASSLRSSGAYNEQFF.

Only a few counts were recorded for this clone. CDR3 DNA sequence: TGTGCCAGCAGCCGTAGACAGAACACTGAAGCTTTCTTT. Translation: CASSRRQNTEAFF. The chain is built from TRBV12-3 or TRBV12-4 and TRBJ1-1; no firm D call. The CDR3 covers 13 residues. Deletions cut 6 bases from V and 1 base from J, with 9 bases between.